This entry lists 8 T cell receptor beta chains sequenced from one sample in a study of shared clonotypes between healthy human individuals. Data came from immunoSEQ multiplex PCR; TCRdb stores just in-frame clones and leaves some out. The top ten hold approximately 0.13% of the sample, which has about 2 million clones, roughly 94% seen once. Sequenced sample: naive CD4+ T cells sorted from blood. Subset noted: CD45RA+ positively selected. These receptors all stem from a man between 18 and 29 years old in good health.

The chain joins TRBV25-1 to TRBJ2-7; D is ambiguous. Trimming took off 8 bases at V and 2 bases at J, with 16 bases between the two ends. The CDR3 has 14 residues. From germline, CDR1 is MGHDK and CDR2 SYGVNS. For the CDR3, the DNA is TGTGCCAGCGCCCCTCAGGTTAGCACCTACGAGCAGTACTTC. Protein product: CASAPQVSTYEQYF.

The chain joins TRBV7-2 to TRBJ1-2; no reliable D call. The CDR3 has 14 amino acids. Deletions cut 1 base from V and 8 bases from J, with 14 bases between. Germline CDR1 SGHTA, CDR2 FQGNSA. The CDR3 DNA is TGTGCCAGCAGCTTAGAGACAACCACCAAAGGCTACACCTTC. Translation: CASSLETTTKGYTF.

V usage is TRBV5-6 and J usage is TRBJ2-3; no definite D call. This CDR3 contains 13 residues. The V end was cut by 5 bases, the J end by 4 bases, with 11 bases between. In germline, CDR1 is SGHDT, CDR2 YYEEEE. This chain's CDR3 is CASSPPIADTQYF. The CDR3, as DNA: TGTGCCAGCAGTCCCCCTATCGCAGATACGCAGTATTTT.

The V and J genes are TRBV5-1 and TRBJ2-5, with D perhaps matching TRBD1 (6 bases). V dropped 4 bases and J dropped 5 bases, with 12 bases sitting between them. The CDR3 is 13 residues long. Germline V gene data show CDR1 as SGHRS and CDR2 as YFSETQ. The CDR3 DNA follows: TGCGCCAGCAGCCTTAACAGGGTGGAGACCCAGTACTTC. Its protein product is CASSLNRVETQYF.

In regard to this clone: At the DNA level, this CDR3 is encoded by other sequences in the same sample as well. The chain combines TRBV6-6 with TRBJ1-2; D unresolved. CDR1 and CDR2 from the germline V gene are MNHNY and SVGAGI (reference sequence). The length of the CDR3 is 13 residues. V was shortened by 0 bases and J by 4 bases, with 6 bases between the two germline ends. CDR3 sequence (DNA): TGTGCCAGCAGTTACTCGGGTTCCTATGGCTACACCTTC. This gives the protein CASSYSGSYGYTF.

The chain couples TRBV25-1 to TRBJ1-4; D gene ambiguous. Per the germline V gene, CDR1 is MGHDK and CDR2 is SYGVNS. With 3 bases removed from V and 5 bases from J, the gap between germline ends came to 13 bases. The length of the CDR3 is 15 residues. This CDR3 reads CASSENGNSNEKLFF. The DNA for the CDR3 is TGTGCCAGCAGTGAGAATGGCAACTCAAATGAAAAACTGTTTTTT.

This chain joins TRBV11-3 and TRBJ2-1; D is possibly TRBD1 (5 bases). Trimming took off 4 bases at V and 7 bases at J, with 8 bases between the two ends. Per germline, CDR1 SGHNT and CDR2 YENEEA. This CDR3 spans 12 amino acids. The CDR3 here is CASSSTANEQFF. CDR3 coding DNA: TGTGCCAGCAGCTCGACAGCTAATGAGCAGTTCTTC.

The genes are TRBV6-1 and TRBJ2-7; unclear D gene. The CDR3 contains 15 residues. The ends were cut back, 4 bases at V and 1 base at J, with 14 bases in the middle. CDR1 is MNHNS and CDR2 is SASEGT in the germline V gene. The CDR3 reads CASSVRPSNSYEQYF. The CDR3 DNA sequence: TGTGCCAGCAGTGTGCGGCCAAGCAATTCCTACGAGCAGTACTTC.